This T cell receptor beta chain appears in the sequencing data of a study of control samples from healthy donors and cancer patients. The V and J ends lost 3 bases and 3 bases respectively, with 17 bases between them. The CDR3 is 16 residues long. The germline gives CDR1 MGHRA, CDR2 YSYEKL. Some clones are missing from TCRdb's copy, which holds only in-frame ones; the method was immunoSEQ multiplex PCR. The table includes about 92,000 clones, roughly 82% detected once. The source of this sequence is a woman aged 55-70 years in good health. The J gene is TRBJ2-5, the V gene TRBV4-1; weak D call: TRBD2 (6 bases). Sequencing used blood. CDR3 sequence reads: CASSQEGGGTKETQYF. The CDR3 nucleotides read TGCGCCAGCAGCCAGGAAGGTGGCGGGACCAAAGAGACCCAGTACTTC.